These 13 T cell receptor beta chains were sequenced from one sample in a study of cytomegalovirus exposure and HLA in healthy donors. The PCR had 60 Vbeta and 13 Jbeta primers. Clones were sequenced by immunoSEQ multiplex PCR, and TCRdb holds only the in-frame ones, with some missing. The data contain approximately 120,000 clones, more than 75% of them singletons. Sequencing was performed on PBMCs. These receptors all come from a man aged 40-49 years in good health and CMV-seronegative.

The chain uses TRBV19 and TRBJ2-7, with TRBD1 matching over 11 bases. There are 15 residues in the CDR3. The junction had 8 bases not matched to a gene; V was cut back by 7 bases and J by 3 bases. CDR1 LNHDA and CDR2 SQIVND come from the germline V gene (reference sequence). For the CDR3, the DNA is TGTGCCAGTACCGGCGGGACAGGGGGGAACTACGAGCAGTACTTC. Amino acids: CASTGGTGGNYEQYF.

The chain links TRBV18 to TRBJ1-4; D is unclear. CDR1 KGHSH and CDR2 LQKENI come from the germline V gene. Trimming pared 4 bases from V and 3 bases from J, leaving 6 bases between. The length of the CDR3 is 13 residues. The CDR3 spells CASSLQSNEKLFF. For the CDR3, the DNA is TGTGCCAGCTCACTGCAGTCTAATGAAAAACTGTTTTTT. Full variable domain (remainder filled in from reference TRBV18 and TRBJ1-4): NAGVMQNPRHLVRRRGQEARLRCSPMKGHSHVYWYRQLPEEGLKFMVYLQKENIIDESGMPKERFSAEFPKEGPSILRIQQVVRGDSAAYFCASSLQSNEKLFFGSGTQLSVL.

There are a few counts of this clone. V usage is TRBV4-1 and J usage is TRBJ1-2; 7 bases align to TRBD1. There are 15 residues in the CDR3. V was pared by 4 bases and J by 1 base, with 6 bases of the junction left unmatched. Per germline, CDR1 MGHRA and CDR2 YSYEKL. The CDR3 region is CASSRPGQINYGYTF. The DNA for the CDR3 is TGCGCCAGCAGCCGTCCGGGACAGATTAACTATGGCTACACCTTC.

The chain uses TRBV29-1 and TRBJ2-5; D is possibly TRBD2 (6 bases). CDR1 is SQVTM and CDR2 is ANQGSEA in the germline V gene. The V gene lost 4 bases and the J gene lost 5 bases, with 23 bases spanning the gap. The CDR3 sequence is 16 residues long. DNA for the CDR3: TGCAGCGTTGCGCTCCGACTAGGGGTGAGAGGGGAGACCCAGTACTTC. Protein sequence: CSVALRLGVRGETQYF.

V gene TRBV7-9 combines with J gene TRBJ1-4; D is undetermined. Between the trimmed V and J ends, which lost 1 base and 2 bases, there was a span of 5 bases. The CDR3 is made up of 14 amino acids. Germline V lookup: CDR1 SEHNR, CDR2 FQNEAQ (reference sequence). The CDR3 loop is CASSLGGTNEKLFF. Written as DNA, the CDR3 is TGTGCCAGCAGCTTAGGCGGGACTAATGAAAAACTGTTTTTT.

This clone showed up just a few times. The chain carries TRBV7-8 and TRBJ1-2; 7 bases map to TRBD1. In germline, CDR1 is SGHVS, CDR2 FQNEAQ. The CDR3 runs to 13 residues. J lost 3 bases, V lost 3 bases, and 1 base had no gene match. CDR3 sequence reads: CASSFGQDYGYTF. The DNA for the CDR3 is TGTGCCAGCAGCTTTGGACAGGACTATGGCTACACCTTC.

The rearrangement joins TRBV5-6 to TRBJ1-6; no clear D gene. The V gene lost 4 bases and the J gene lost 0 bases, with 11 bases spanning the gap. Germline assignment: CDR1 SGHDT and CDR2 YYEEEE. The CDR3 runs 16 residues. Here the CDR3 reads CASSQAASSYNSPLHF. CDR3 bases: TGTGCCAGCAGCCAGGCTGCGAGCTCCTATAATTCACCCCTCCACTTT.

The chain combines TRBV29-1 with TRBJ2-2; TRBD2 matches at 8 bases. The germline V gene encodes CDR1 SQVTM and CDR2 ANQGSEA. This CDR3 is built from 18 residues. With 4 bases clipped from V and 6 bases from J, the junction kept 19 bases outside the gene matches. In DNA form, the CDR3 reads TGCAGCGTTGGGTACGGGGGGGCAGGATTCGGTCTATCCGGGGAGCTGTTTTTT. This translates into CSVGYGGAGFGLSGELFF.

The chain carries TRBV7-8 and TRBJ2-1; 7 positions match TRBD2. J was trimmed by 2 bases and V by 6 bases; bases with no gene match: 7. CDR1 is SGHVS and CDR2 is FQNEAQ in the germline V gene. The CDR3 is 15 amino acids. CDR3: CASSDPAGTYNEQFF. CDR3 sequence (DNA): TGTGCCAGCAGTGATCCAGCGGGGACCTACAATGAGCAGTTCTTC.

The CDR3 is CASSLGTTYEQYF. The CDR3 DNA is TGTGCCAGCAGCTTAGGGACTACCTACGAGCAGTACTTC. The genes are TRBV11-3 and TRBJ2-7, with D possibly being TRBD2 (6 bases). This CDR3 comprises 13 residues. Germline V gives CDR1 SGHNT, CDR2 YENEEA. Trimming removed 1 base from V and 2 bases from J, with 6 bases in between.

This clone came up once. This sequence joins TRBV14 and TRBJ2-1; 8 bases match TRBD2. V shed 8 bases and J 1 base; nucleotides not matched to a gene: 7. Germline values: CDR1 SGHDN, CDR2 FVKESK. The CDR3 extends over 15 amino acids. The CDR3 DNA is TGTGCCAGCGGGGGGGGACTAGGTTCCTACAATGAGCAGTTCTTC. It is translated as CASGGGLGSYNEQFF.

Written as DNA, the CDR3 is TGTGCCAGCAGCCTGTCAGAGAACACTGAAGCTTTCTTT. It specifies CASSLSENTEAFF. The chain is built from TRBV6-6 and TRBJ1-1; D unclear. The CDR3 loop spans 13 amino acids. Germline CDR1 is MNHNY and CDR2 is SVGAGI (reference sequence). Trimming removed 6 bases from V and 1 base from J, with 9 bases in between.

The V gene is TRBV21-1, the J gene TRBJ2-2; the tabulated D call, TRBD1, remains unverified against the DNA. TRBV21-1 is termed a pseudogene. The CDR3 loop spans 18 amino acids. The CDR3 DNA is TGTGCCAGCAGCAGAGACTGGACAGTCGATAGATACACCGGGGAGCTGTTTTTT. Protein sequence: CASSRDWTVDRYTGELFF.